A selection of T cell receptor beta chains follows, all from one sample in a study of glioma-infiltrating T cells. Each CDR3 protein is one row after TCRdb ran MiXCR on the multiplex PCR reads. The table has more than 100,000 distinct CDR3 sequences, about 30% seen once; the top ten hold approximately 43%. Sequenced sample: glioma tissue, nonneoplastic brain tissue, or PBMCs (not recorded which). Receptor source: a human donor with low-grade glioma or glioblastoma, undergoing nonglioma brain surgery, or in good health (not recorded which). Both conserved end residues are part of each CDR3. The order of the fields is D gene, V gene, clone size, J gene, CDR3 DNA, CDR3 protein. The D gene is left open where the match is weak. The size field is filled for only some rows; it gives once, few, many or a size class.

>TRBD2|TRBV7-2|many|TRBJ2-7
TGTGCCAGCAGCTCCGGACTAGCCTACGAGCAGTACTTC
CASSSGLAYEQYF
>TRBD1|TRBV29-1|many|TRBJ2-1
TGCAGTTCCGGGACAGGGAACTACAATGAGCAGTTCTTC
CSSGTGNYNEQFF
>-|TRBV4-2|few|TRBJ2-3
TGTGCCAGCAGCCCCGCATCGCTAGATACGCGGTATTTT
CASSPASLDTRYF
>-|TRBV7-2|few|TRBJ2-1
TGTGCCAGCAACCCGACGAATATAGCCGATGAGCAGTTCTTC
CASNPTNIADEQFF
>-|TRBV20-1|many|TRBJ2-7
TGCAGTGCTAGAGCAGGTAGCCACGAGCAGTACTTC
CSARAGSHEQYF
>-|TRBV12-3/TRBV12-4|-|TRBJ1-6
TGTGCCAGCACCCCGGGACTGGATAATTCACCCCTCCACTTT
CASTPGLDNSPLHF
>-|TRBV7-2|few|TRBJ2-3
TGTGCCAGCAGCTTTAGCCCGTTGGCTTCCTCCACAGATACGCAGTATTTT
CASSFSPLASSTDTQYF
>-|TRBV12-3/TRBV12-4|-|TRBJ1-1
TGTGCCAGCAGTTTACAGGAAGACACTGAAGCTTTCTTT
CASSLQEDTEAFF
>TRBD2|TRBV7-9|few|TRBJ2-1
TGTGCCAGCAGCTTAGGGACTAGCGTATTGGATGAGCAGTTCTTC
CASSLGTSVLDEQFF
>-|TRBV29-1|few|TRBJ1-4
TGCAGCGTTGCTGGTAATGAAAAACTGTTTTTT
CSVAGNEKLFF
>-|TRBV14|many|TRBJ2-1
TGTGCCAGCAGCTCCCGTGGTCTTATACACAATGAGCAGTTCTTC
CASSSRGLIHNEQFF
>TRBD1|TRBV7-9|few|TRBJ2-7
TGTGCCAGCAGCGGGACAGGGGGAGGCTACGAGCAGTACTTC
CASSGTGGGYEQYF
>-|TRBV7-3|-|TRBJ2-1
TGTGCCAGCAGCTTGATGCCGGCAGAGAAGTTCTTC
CASSLMPAEKFF
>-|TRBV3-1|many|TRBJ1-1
TGTGCCAGCAGCCAACAGACATATGGGAATGAAGCTTTCTTT
CASSQQTYGNEAFF
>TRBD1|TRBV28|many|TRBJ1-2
TGTGCCAGCAGGGTAACAGGGGGCTATGGCTACACCTTC
CASRVTGGYGYTF
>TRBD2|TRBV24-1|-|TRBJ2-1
TGTGCCACCAGTGATCCGGTTACTAGCGGGGGGGAAAATGAGCAGTTCTTC
CATSDPVTSGGENEQFF
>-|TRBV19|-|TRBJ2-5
TGTGCCAGTCAGAAACCTGGGGGCGCCCAGTACTTC
CASQKPGGAQYF
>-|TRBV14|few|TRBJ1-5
TGTGCCAGCAGCTGGACACGTAATCAGCCCCAGCATTTT
CASSWTRNQPQHF
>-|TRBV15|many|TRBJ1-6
TGTGCCACCAGCAGGGGGGACTCACCCCTCCACTTT
CATSRGDSPLHF
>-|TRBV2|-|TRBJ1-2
TGTGCCAGCAGTGTTCCTGGGAGCAGCTATGGCTACACCTTC
CASSVPGSSYGYTF
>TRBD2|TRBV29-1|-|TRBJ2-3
TGCAGCGTCCTTACGGGGGGAGATACGCAGTATTTT
CSVLTGGDTQYF
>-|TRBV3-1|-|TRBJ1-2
TGTGCCAGCAGCCAAAACCAGGGTGGAGGCTACACCTTC
CASSQNQGGGYTF
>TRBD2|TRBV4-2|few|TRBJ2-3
TGTGCCAGCAGCGACTTCGGGGGGTCGGGCACAGATACGCAGTATTTT
CASSDFGGSGTDTQYF
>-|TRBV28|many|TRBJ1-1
TGTGCCAGCAGTCGACGGAGGAACACTGAAGCTTTCTTT
CASSRRRNTEAFF
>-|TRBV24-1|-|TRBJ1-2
TGTGCCACCAGTGATTCCGGGACGCAGGGAACTTATGGCTACACCTTC
CATSDSGTQGTYGYTF
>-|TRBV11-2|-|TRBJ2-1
TGTGCCAGCAGCTTAGGGGGGGTCGCGGGAAGCCCGTTCTTC
CASSLGGVAGSPFF
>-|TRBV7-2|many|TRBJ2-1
TGTGCCAGCAACGTAGGGGCGGCGGTCCGCGGGAATGAGCAGTTCTTC
CASNVGAAVRGNEQFF
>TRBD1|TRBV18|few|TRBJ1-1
TGTGCCAGCCAACAGGGGGACACTGAAGCTTTCTTT
CASQQGDTEAFF
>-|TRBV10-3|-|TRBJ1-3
TGTGCCATCATTGAGTCCGGGACACCTGGAAACACCATATATTTT
CAIIESGTPGNTIYF
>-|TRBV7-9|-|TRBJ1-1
TGTGCCAGCAGCATTAAGACAGAAACCTCAAAAGCTTTCTTT
CASSIKTETSKAFF
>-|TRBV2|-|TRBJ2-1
TGTGCCAGCAGCCAAGAGCCGAGGGGCCTCTCTTACAATGAGCAGTTCTTC
CASSQEPRGLSYNEQFF
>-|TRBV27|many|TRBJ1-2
TGTGCCAGCAGTTTATGGGGGGGGGCGAATGGCTACACCTTC
CASSLWGGANGYTF
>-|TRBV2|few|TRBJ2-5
TGTGCCAGCAGTGACGGCCGGTACCAAGAGACCCAGTACTTC
CASSDGRYQETQYF
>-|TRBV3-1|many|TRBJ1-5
TGTGCCAGCAGCCAAGCAACCACACAGCCCCAGCATTTT
CASSQATTQPQHF
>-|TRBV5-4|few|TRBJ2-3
TGTGCCAGCAGCTTGGGGGGAGTGAATAAGGCAGATACGCAGTATTTT
CASSLGGVNKADTQYF
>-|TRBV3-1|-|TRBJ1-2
TGTGCCAGCAGCCCTTCGGAAGTCTATGGCTACACCTTC
CASSPSEVYGYTF
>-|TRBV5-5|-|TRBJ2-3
TGTGCCAGCAGCCGCACCCCGTCTCTTAGCACAGATACGCAGTATTTT
CASSRTPSLSTDTQYF
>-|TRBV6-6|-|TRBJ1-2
TGTGCCAGCAGTTACTCGAGGGGGTCCCGTGGTGGCTATGGCTACACCTTC
CASSYSRGSRGGYGYTF
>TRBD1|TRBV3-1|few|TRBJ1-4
TGTGCCAGCAGCCCTAGGGACAGGGAAGAAAAACTGTTTTTT
CASSPRDREEKLFF
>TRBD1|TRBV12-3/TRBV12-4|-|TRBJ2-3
TGTGCCACAGGGACAGCTAGCACAGATACGCAGTATTTT
CATGTASTDTQYF
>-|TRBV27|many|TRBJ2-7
TGTGCCAGCAGTGTCAAGGGGATCGCGTACGAGCAGTACTTC
CASSVKGIAYEQYF
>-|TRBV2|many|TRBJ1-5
TGTGCCAGCAGTGAAGACAGGACGGTAAACCAGCCCCAGCATTTT
CASSEDRTVNQPQHF
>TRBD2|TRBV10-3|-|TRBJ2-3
TGTGCCATCAGTAGGACTAGCGGGGGGCACACAGATACGCAGTATTTT
CAISRTSGGHTDTQYF
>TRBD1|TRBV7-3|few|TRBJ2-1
TGTGCCAGCAGCTTCGACAGGGGGGGTGAGCAGTTCTTC
CASSFDRGGEQFF
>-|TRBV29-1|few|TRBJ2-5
TGCAGCGTTGAAGATTTCAACGAGACCCAGTACTTC
CSVEDFNETQYF